The source of this TCR beta chain is a study of response to subunit inactivated influenza vaccine. Study-wide findings and caveats: Researchers suggested that each seasonal influenza vaccination recruits few new T cells.

Trimming shortened V by 8 bases and J by 8 bases, and 15 bases separated the two germline ends. The CDR3 loop spans 12 amino acids. With regard to this clonotype: As yet, its antigen is unknown.

From the RT-PCR reads, TCRdb called clonotypes with MiXCR, one entry per CDR3 protein. The sample carries about 500,000 distinct CDR3 sequences, about 15% recorded once. Sample: CD4+ T cells sorted from PBMCs, taken approximately 25 months after vaccination. The chain uses TRBV12-3 or TRBV12-4 and TRBJ1-2; D is unresolved. This receptor was obtained from a man aged 45-69 years who received an inactivated influenza vaccine. The CDR3 loop is CASAPGVGGYTF. For the CDR3, the DNA is TGTGCCAGCGCGCCCGGCGTCGGCGGCTACACCTTC.